A selection of T cell receptor beta chains follows, all from one sample in a study of T cell responses to AZD1222 COVID-19 vaccine. The table came from immunoSEQ multiplex PCR; TCRdb's copy has only in-frame clones and leaves some out. Of 120,000 or so clones in the sample, about 89% are singletons; the top ten hold 11%. The sequencing here drew on peripheral blood, taken on day 0 of MenACWY control vaccination. These receptors were taken from an adult in good health. Each CDR3 is given with its conserved first and last residue. D genes are given only for firm matches. Where a row states a size, it is once, few, many or the class of an expanded clone; other rows omit it.

D gene,clone size,J gene,V gene,CDR3 protein,CDR3 DNA
NA,NA,TRBJ1-1,TRBV12-3/TRBV12-4,CASSPGEGFEAFF,TGTGCCAGCAGTCCGGGGGAGGGGTTTGAAGCTTTCTTT
NA,NA,TRBJ2-3,TRBV7-3,CASSLGLATDTQYF,TGTGCCAGCAGCCTCGGTCTAGCCACAGATACGCAGTATTTT
NA,NA,TRBJ2-3,TRBV18,CASSLRVDTQYF,TGTGCCAGCTCGCTACGGGTAGATACGCAGTATTTT
NA,NA,TRBJ2-1,TRBV2,CASSDESGEQFF,TGTGCCAGCAGTGACGAGAGTGGCGAGCAGTTCTTC
TRBD1,NA,TRBJ2-7,TRBV9,CASSVDGTVQYF,TGTGCCAGCAGCGTAGACGGGACAGTGCAGTACTTC
NA,NA,TRBJ1-2,TRBV5-5,CASSSLEGYTF,TGTGCCAGCAGCTCCCTTGAGGGCTACACCTTC
NA,NA,TRBJ1-2,TRBV6-5,CASLSPSETGYTF,TGTGCCAGCCTCAGCCCCTCAGAGACCGGCTACACCTTC
TRBD1,few,TRBJ2-3,TRBV7-2,CASRPPGGEADTQYF,TGTGCCAGCAGACCGCCAGGGGGCGAGGCAGATACGCAGTATTTT
TRBD2,NA,TRBJ2-1,TRBV19,CASSMTSGRGREQFF,TGTGCCAGTAGTATGACTAGCGGGAGGGGTAGGGAGCAGTTCTTC
NA,NA,TRBJ1-3,TRBV7-9,CASSLGGGNTIYF,TGTGCCAGCAGCTTAGGGGGCGGAAACACCATATATTTT
TRBD1,NA,TRBJ2-5,TRBV6-5,CASGRDRGFQETQYF,TGTGCCAGCGGCCGGGACAGGGGATTTCAAGAGACCCAGTACTTC
NA,NA,TRBJ2-5,TRBV6-5,CAAQGEEETQYF,TGTGCCGCTCAAGGGGAAGAAGAGACCCAGTACTTC
NA,NA,TRBJ1-6,TRBV3-1/TRBV3-2,CASSQEVQSSYNSPLHF,TGTGCCAGCAGCCAAGAAGTTCAGAGCTCCTATAATTCACCCCTCCACTTT